This T cell receptor beta chain was captured in a study of CXCR3-negative and CXCR3-positive naive CD8 T cells. General observations from the study: Hydrophobicity was higher for TRB CDR3s found in CXCR3-positive naive cells than in CXCR3-negative naive cells. Researchers reported similar TRBV-TRBJ usage in naive CXCR3-negative and CXCR3-positive cells, though memory differed. Diversity in memory CD8+ cells fell much lower than the comparably high levels seen in both naive subsets.

Worth noting for this clonotype: Its antigen is unknown.

The germline CDR1 and CDR2 sequences are SGHDT and YYEEEE. This CDR3 spans 13 amino acids. The authors made the TRB cDNA libraries by 5' RACE using UMI labels. TCRdb re-called the 5' RACE reads and catalogs CDR3 proteins one per entry, DNA excluded. The table gives under 70,000 distinct CDR3 sequences; the top ten clones make up around 5% of it. Naive CD8+ T cells showed a CD45RO-CCR7+CD27+CD95- phenotype. The sample taken for sequencing was naive CXCR3+ CD8+ T cells from blood. The subset here: CD45RO-CCR7+CD27+CD95- naive CD8+ T cells expressing CXCR3 (TNR3+). This chain links TRBV5-6 with TRBJ1-1; lacking DNA, the TRBD1 call made by TCRdb goes unchecked. The clonotype originates from a human donor in good health. Some clones in this sample may be carry-over from other donors' samples. CDR3: CASSLQGDTEAFF. Filled out from reference TRBV5-6 and TRBJ1-1, the complete variable domain reads DAGVTQSPTHLIKTRGQQVTLRCSPKSGHDTVSWYQQALGQGPQFIFQYYEEEERQRGNFPDRFSGHQFPNYSSELNVNALLLGDSALYLCASSLQGDTEAFFGQGTRLTVV.